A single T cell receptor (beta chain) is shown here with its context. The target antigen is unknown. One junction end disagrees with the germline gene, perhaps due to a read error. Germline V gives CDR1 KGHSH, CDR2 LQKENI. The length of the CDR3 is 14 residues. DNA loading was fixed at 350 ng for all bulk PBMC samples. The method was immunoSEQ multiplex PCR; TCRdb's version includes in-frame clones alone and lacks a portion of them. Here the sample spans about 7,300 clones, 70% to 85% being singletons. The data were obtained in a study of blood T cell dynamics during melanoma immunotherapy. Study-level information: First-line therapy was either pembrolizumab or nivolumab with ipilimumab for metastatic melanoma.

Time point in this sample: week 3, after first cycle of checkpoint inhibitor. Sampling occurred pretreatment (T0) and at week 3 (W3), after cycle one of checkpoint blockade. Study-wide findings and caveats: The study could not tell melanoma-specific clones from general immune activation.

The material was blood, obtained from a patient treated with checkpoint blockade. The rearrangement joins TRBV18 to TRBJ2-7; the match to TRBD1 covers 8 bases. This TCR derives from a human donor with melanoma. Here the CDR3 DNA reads TGTGCCAGCTCAGCACCACAGGGGGTAAATGAGCAGTACTTC. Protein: CASSAPQGVNEQYF. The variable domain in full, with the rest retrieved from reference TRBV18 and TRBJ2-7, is NAGVMQNPRHLVRRRGQEARLRCSPMKGHSHVYWYRQLPEEGLKFMVYLQKENIIDESGMPKERFSAEFPKEGPSILRIQQVVRGDSAAYFCASSAPQGVNEQYFGPGTRLTVT.